Presented here are 26 T cell receptor beta chains from one specimen sequenced in a study of cytomegalovirus exposure and HLA in healthy donors. Primers for the PCR totalled 60 Vbeta and 13 Jbeta. Clones were read by immunoSEQ multiplex PCR, and TCRdb kept only the in-frame ones, dropping some. The sample includes approximately 190,000 clones, approximately 88% of them seen just once. Sequencing input: PBMCs. The receptors come from a boy between 10 and 17 years old in good health and CMV-seronegative.

The chain recombines TRBV6-1 with TRBJ2-3; D ambiguous. The CDR3 has 13 residues. Germline assignment: CDR1 MNHNS and CDR2 SASEGT. Trimming left V 4 bases short and J 5 bases short, with 10 bases between. As DNA, the CDR3 is TGTGCCAGCAGTGTCTCGAACGGAGATACGCAGTATTTT. It codes for CASSVSNGDTQYF.

V usage is TRBV27 and J usage is TRBJ2-7; D might be TRBD1 (6 bases). The CDR3 totals 15 residues. Germline CDR1 MNHEY, CDR2 SMNVEV (reference sequence). Trimming took off 6 bases at V and 3 bases at J, with 18 bases between the two ends. In DNA, the CDR3 is TGTGCCAGCAGAGCTAAAACAGGGAGTTACTACGAGCAGTACTTC. Amino acid sequence: CASRAKTGSYYEQYF.

The V call is TRBV5-4, the J call TRBJ1-3; 9 bases map to TRBD1. V dropped 0 bases and J dropped 0; count of bases not matched to a gene: 7. Germline assignment: CDR1 SGHNT and CDR2 YYREEE (reference sequence). The CDR3 extends over 18 amino acids. The CDR3 coding sequence is TGTGCCAGCAGCTTGGCGGGACAGGGAATCCACTCTGGAAACACCATATATTTT. The encoded protein is CASSLAGQGIHSGNTIYF.

The chain joins TRBV7-2 to TRBJ2-1, with D perhaps TRBD2 (6 bases). CDR1 is SGHTA and CDR2 is FQGNSA in the germline V gene. The CDR3 runs 16 residues. Trimming removed 1 base at V and 0 bases at J, with 10 bases between. CDR3 in amino acids: CASSLDRGFSYNEQFF. The CDR3 bases are TGTGCCAGCAGCTTAGATCGGGGGTTCTCCTACAATGAGCAGTTCTTC. Together with reference TRBV7-2 and TRBJ2-1, the CDR3 gives the full variable domain: GAGVSQSPSNKVTEKGKDVELRCDPISGHTALYWYRQSLGQGLEFLIYFQGNSAPDKSGLPSDRFSAERTGGSVSTLTIQRTQQEDSAVYLCASSLDRGFSYNEQFFGPGTRLTVL.

The chain is built from TRBV27 and TRBJ2-1, with 13 bases lining up with TRBD2. Germline V gene data show CDR1 as MNHEY and CDR2 as SMNVEV (reference sequence). The CDR3 is 19 residues long. V was clipped by 2 bases and J by 2 bases; unmatched bases: 9. CDR3 protein: CASSLTSATSGRAYNEQFF. In DNA, the CDR3 is TGTGCCAGCAGTTTAACGTCCGCCACTAGCGGGAGGGCCTACAATGAGCAGTTCTTC.

The chain recombines TRBV19 with TRBJ2-1; D perhaps matches TRBD2 (5 bases). CDR1 and CDR2 from the germline V gene are LNHDA and SQIVND (reference sequence). Trimming removed 2 bases at V and 11 bases at J, with 13 bases between. The CDR3 has 13 residues. The CDR3, as DNA: TGTGCCAGTAGTATACCCCGAGGGTTTAAGCAGTTCTTC. As protein: CASSIPRGFKQFF.

V is TRBV5-1 and J is TRBJ2-7; 10 bases fit TRBD2. CDR1 is SGHRS and CDR2 is YFSETQ in the germline V gene. V lost 5 bases and J lost 1; bases outside the gene matches: 15. This CDR3 region has 18 residues. The CDR3 sequence: CASSLHAPGTSASYEQYF. The CDR3 DNA follows: TGCGCCAGCAGTCTACACGCCCCCGGGACTAGCGCTTCCTACGAGCAGTACTTC.

The genes are TRBV30 and TRBJ2-5, with 10 bases identical to TRBD1. The last part of the DNA fits TRBJ2-7 better; the J call may be wrong. Germline CDR1 reads GTSNPN; CDR2 reads SVGIG (reference sequence). The CDR3 is 15 amino acids. In nucleotides, the CDR3 is TGTGCCTGGAGTGCTGGGGGGACAGGGGACTACGAGCAGTACTTC. This sequence encodes CAWSAGGTGDYEQYF.

The gene calls are TRBV5-6 and TRBJ2-7, with TRBD1 identical over 7 bases. CDR3 length equals 15 residues. Germline CDR1 is SGHDT and CDR2 is YYEEEE. V gave up 3 bases and J gave up 3 bases; unmatched junction bases: 9. The chain's CDR3 is CASSSLQGSNYEQYF. DNA for the CDR3: TGTGCCAGCAGCTCATTACAGGGGTCCAACTACGAGCAGTACTTC.

The chain uses TRBV2 and TRBJ1-6, with TRBD1 identical over 8 bases. Looked up from germline, CDR1 is SNHLY and CDR2 is FYNNEI. The CDR3 is 14 residues long. The V gene end was trimmed by 8 bases and the J gene end by 6 bases; junction bases not matched to a gene: 6. CDR3: CASGLDRGNSPLHF. CDR3 DNA: TGTGCCAGCGGGCTAGACAGGGGTAATTCACCCCTCCACTTT.

Concerning this clone: Different DNA sequences within this sample yield the same CDR3. The chain couples TRBV2 to TRBJ1-1; D call uncertain. This CDR3 is 11 amino acids long. With 8 bases removed from V and 1 base from J, the gap between germline ends came to 5 bases. Germline CDR1 reads SNHLY; CDR2 reads FYNNEI. The DNA of the CDR3 is TGTGCCAGCGCAGGGAACACTGAAGCTTTCTTT. It specifies CASAGNTEAFF.

The chain links TRBV5-1 to TRBJ2-2; D is possibly TRBD2 (5 bases). Deletions cut 5 bases from V and 1 base from J, with 12 bases between. The CDR3 has 15 residues. In germline, CDR1 is SGHRS, CDR2 YFSETQ. The CDR3: CASSGLARNTGELFF. The CDR3 bases are TGCGCCAGCAGTGGGCTAGCAAGGAACACCGGGGAGCTGTTTTTT.

The chain combines TRBV11-2 with TRBJ2-1; 7 bases fit TRBD2. Germline V gene data show CDR1 as SGHAT and CDR2 as FQNNGV. Trimming took 1 base from V and 10 from J; bases not matched to a gene: 10. This CDR3 has 15 amino acids. The CDR3 region has the DNA TGTGCCAGCAGCTTAGTGGGGGGACTACAAGGGGAGCAGTTCTTC. Residues: CASSLVGGLQGEQFF.

The CDR3 sequence: CASSKATGVASPLHF. Written as DNA, the CDR3 is TGTGCCAGCAGTAAGGCGACAGGGGTGGCGTCACCCCTCCACTTT. The J gene is TRBJ1-6, the V gene TRBV6-5; TRBD1 matches at 8 bases. This CDR3 has 15 amino acids. The J segment lost 10 bases and the V segment lost 5 bases, leaving 10 bases of the junction unmatched. Germline V gene lookup returns CDR1 MNHEY and CDR2 SVGAGI.

The chain has TRBV9 and TRBJ1-2; TRBD1 agrees at 7 bases. Trimming took 3 bases from V and 0 from J; bases not matched to a gene: 5. CDR1 and CDR2 (germline): SGDLS, YYNGEE. The CDR3 covers 15 residues. The CDR3 DNA follows: TGTGCCAGCAGCGCACGGGACAGCTCTAACTATGGCTACACCTTC. It translates to CASSARDSSNYGYTF.

The chain's CDR3 is CASSLIGTSGTNEQFF. Here the CDR3 DNA reads TGTGCCAGCAGCTTAATTGGGACTAGCGGGACTAATGAGCAGTTCTTC. The chain employs TRBV7-8 and TRBJ2-1, with 13 positions matching TRBD2. V shed 2 bases and J 7 bases; nucleotides not matched to a gene: 5. Germline CDR1 SGHVS, CDR2 FQNEAQ. The CDR3 is 16 amino acids.

The V call is TRBV28, the J call TRBJ2-1; 7 bases align to TRBD1. The CDR3 consists of 16 residues. In germline, CDR1 is MDHEN, CDR2 SYDVKM. V was pared by 5 bases and J by 0 bases, with 7 bases of the junction left unmatched. CDR3: CASSPRGTFSYNEQFF. In nucleotides, the CDR3 is TGTGCCAGCAGTCCCAGGGGGACCTTCTCCTACAATGAGCAGTTCTTC.

In its sample, this clone was seen a few times. The chain joins TRBV4-3 to TRBJ1-1; D is ambiguous. The CDR3 totals 15 residues. The V end lost 4 bases, the J end lost 4 bases, and 16 bases lay between the germline ends. The germline V gene has CDR1 LGHNA and CDR2 YSLEER. CDR3 DNA sequence: TGCGCCAGCAGCCCCTCCGCGGAGGGAAGCACTGAAGCTTTCTTT. Protein sequence: CASSPSAEGSTEAFF.

The V gene is TRBV7-9, the J gene TRBJ2-7; 7 positions agree with TRBD1. Trimming removed 5 bases from V and 2 bases from J; junction bases left unmatched: 9. Germline CDR1 and CDR2: SEHNR and FQNEAQ (reference sequence). The CDR3 runs to 15 residues. The CDR3: CASSPHRGETYEQYF. The CDR3 DNA reads TGTGCCAGCAGCCCACACAGGGGCGAAACCTACGAGCAGTACTTC. Filled out from reference TRBV7-9 and TRBJ2-7, the complete variable domain reads DTGVSQNPRHKITKRGQNVTFRCDPISEHNRLYWYRQTLGQGPEFLTYFQNEAQLEKSRLLSDRFSAERPKGSFSTLEIQRTEQGDSAMYLCASSPHRGETYEQYFGPGTRLTVT.

V is TRBV27 and J is TRBJ2-7, with no clear D. There are 11 residues in the CDR3. Trimming stripped 5 bases from V and 3 bases from J, with 5 bases between. Germline V lookup: CDR1 MNHEY, CDR2 SMNVEV (reference sequence). CDR3 nucleotides: TGTGCCAGCAGTCCCTTCTACGAGCAGTACTTC. Translating gives CASSPFYEQYF.

In this sample, this clone turned up a few times. V usage is TRBV7-9 and J usage is TRBJ2-1, with 15 bases fitting TRBD2. The CDR3 consists of 17 residues. Germline CDR1 and CDR2: SEHNR and FQNEAQ (reference sequence). Losses at the gene ends were 5 bases for V and 2 bases for J; bases not matched to a gene: 4. CDR3: CASSPWTSGRAYNEQFF. DNA of the CDR3: TGTGCCAGCAGCCCATGGACTAGCGGGAGGGCCTACAATGAGCAGTTCTTC.

The chain combines TRBV5-4 with TRBJ1-6; weak D call: TRBD1 (5 bases). The CDR3 consists of 15 residues. Trimming left V 5 bases short and J 9 bases short, with 18 bases between. The germline gives CDR1 SGHNT, CDR2 YYREEE (reference sequence). Here the CDR3 reads CASRPQPGGSSPLHF. CDR3 in DNA: TGTGCCAGCAGACCCCAACCGGGGGGGAGTTCACCCCTCCACTTT.

CDR3 amino acids: CAISGSLSSGIPVGELFF. The CDR3 nucleotides are TGTGCCATCAGTGGGTCTTTATCTAGCGGGATCCCGGTGGGGGAGCTGTTTTTT. J is TRBJ2-2 and V is TRBV10-3; 9 nucleotides line up with TRBD2. V shed 4 bases and J 8 bases; nucleotides not matched to a gene: 17. The CDR3 is made up of 18 amino acids. Looked up from germline, CDR1 is ENHRY and CDR2 is SYGVKD.

This clone was detected a few times. The CDR3 DNA reads TGTGCCAGCAGCCCACTAAGGTTCGACAGCGCAAAAGTGAACACTGAAGCTTTCTTT. This sequence encodes CASSPLRFDSAKVNTEAFF. The genes are TRBV28 and TRBJ1-1; TRBD1 might be the D (5 bases). The V gene's germline CDR1 is MDHEN and CDR2 SYDVKM. Trimming left V 6 bases short and J 0 bases short, with 26 bases between. CDR3 length: 19 amino acids.

Only one count was recorded for this clone. The rearrangement joins TRBV4-3 to TRBJ2-7, with 9 bases fitting TRBD1. Germline values: CDR1 LGHNA, CDR2 YSLEER. The CDR3 length is 15 residues. The V and J ends lost 5 bases and 1 base, in that order; junction bases with no gene match: 6. The CDR3 bases are TGCGCCAGCAGCTTACAGACAGGGGGATCCTACGAGCAGTACTTC. Amino acids: CASSLQTGGSYEQYF.

The chain joins TRBV9 to TRBJ2-5, with D perhaps TRBD2 (6 bases). Germline CDR1 reads SGDLS; CDR2 reads YYNGEE. CDR3 length equals 14 residues. V lost 5 bases and J 1 base, leaving 12 bases between the germline ends. The CDR3 sequence: CASSARGVQETQYF. CDR3 sequence (DNA): TGTGCCAGCAGTGCACGCGGGGTCCAAGAGACCCAGTACTTC.